Here is one TCR beta chain with its context. No antigen is known for it. V trimming: 4 bases; J trimming: 2 bases; junction bases outside the gene matches: 8. Germline V gives CDR1 SGHAT, CDR2 FQNNGV. CDR3 length: 16 residues. These data belong to a study of radiotherapy plus CTLA-4 blockade in lung cancer. Background on the study: Objective responses were documented in around a sixth of patients, with disease control in approximately 32%. Broader study findings: Once radiotherapy plus ipilimumab had been given, TCR clones derived from tumor expanded in blood. According to reports, early shifts in blood T cell clones, alongside interferon-beta, forecast response most accurately.

Sequencing used immunoSEQ multiplex PCR; TCRdb keeps in-frame clones, though not all of them. The table lists 83,000 or so clones, under 85% of them singletons, with just over 0.8% in the top ten. The source material was peripheral blood, sampled from a patient treated with radiotherapy plus ipilimumab. The chain joins TRBV11-2 to TRBJ2-3; the match to TRBD2 covers 8 bases. This receptor was obtained from a human donor with non-small cell lung cancer who had stable disease on radiotherapy plus ipilimumab. This CDR3 reads CASSSSIAGSTDTQYF. CDR3 coding DNA: TGTGCCAGCAGCTCCTCCATAGCGGGATCCACAGATACGCAGTATTTT.